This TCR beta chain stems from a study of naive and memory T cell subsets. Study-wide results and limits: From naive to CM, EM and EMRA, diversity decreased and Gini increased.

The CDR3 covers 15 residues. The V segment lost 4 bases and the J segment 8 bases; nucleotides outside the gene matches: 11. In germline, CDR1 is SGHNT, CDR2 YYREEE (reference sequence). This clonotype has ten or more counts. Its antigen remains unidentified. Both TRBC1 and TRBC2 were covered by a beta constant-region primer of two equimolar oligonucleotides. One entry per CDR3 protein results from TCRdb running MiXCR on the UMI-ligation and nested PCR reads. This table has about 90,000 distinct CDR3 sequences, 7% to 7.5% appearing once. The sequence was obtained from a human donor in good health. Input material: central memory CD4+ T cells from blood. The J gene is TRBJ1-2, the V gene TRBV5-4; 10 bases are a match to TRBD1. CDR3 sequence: CASSPTRQGAQGYTF. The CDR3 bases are TGTGCCAGCAGCCCTACTCGACAGGGGGCGCAAGGCTACACCTTC.